The text below deals with one T cell receptor (beta chain). Assay: immunoSEQ multiplex PCR; the TCRdb copy retains only in-frame clones and omits some. The sample yields about 120,000 clones, 65% to 90% seen once. The sample is drawn from a study of blood T cell repertoires in COVID-19. Between the trimmed V and J ends, which lost 1 base and 3 bases, there was a span of 10 bases. The CDR3 has 15 amino acids. Looked up from germline, CDR1 is SGHRS and CDR2 is YFSETQ. Sequencing input: peripheral blood. The V and J genes are TRBV5-1 and TRBJ1-4; tentatively, D is TRBD1 (5 bases). This TCR came from a man of 80 years or more with acute or convalescent COVID-19. The CDR3 loop reads CASSLLGVANEKLFF. As DNA, the CDR3 is TGCGCCAGCAGCTTGTTAGGGGTGGCTAATGAAAAACTGTTTTTT. The full variable domain, completed using reference TRBV5-1 and TRBJ1-4, is KAGVTQTPRYLIKTRGQQVTLSCSPISGHRSVSWYQQTPGQGLQFLFEYFSETQRNKGNFPGRFSGRQFSNSRSEMNVSTLELGDSALYLCASSLLGVANEKLFFGSGTQLSVL.